Below, 8 T cell receptor beta chains from the same sample are listed, as sequenced in a study of blood T cell repertoires in COVID-19. Data came from immunoSEQ multiplex PCR; TCRdb stores just in-frame clones and leaves some out. The table records some 170,000 clones, less than 90% of them present only once. The specimen sequenced was PBMCs or T cells enriched from blood (not recorded which). These receptors all stem from a human donor with acute COVID-19. The donor label of this sample is uncertain.

Note on this clone: The junction shows a germline mismatch at one end, possibly a read error. The chain carries TRBV20-1 and TRBJ1-2; D is unclear. This CDR3 comprises 11 residues. Germline V gene sequence: CDR1 DFQATT, CDR2 SNEGSKA (reference sequence). CDR3 DNA sequence: TGCAGTGCTAGAGATGGATCTTTCGCGGTTTTC. Its translation: CSARDGSFAVF.

This chain joins TRBV30 and TRBJ2-7, with D possibly TRBD1 on 6 matching bases. The CDR3 has 16 amino acids. V shed 4 bases and J shed 3 bases, with 22 bases lying between them. Germline V CDR1 and CDR2: GTSNPN, SVGIG (reference sequence). The CDR3 sequence: CAWTPLQGQMYYEQYF. CDR3 DNA sequence: TGTGCCTGGACCCCCCTTCAAGGACAGATGTACTACGAGCAGTACTTC. The whole variable domain, remainder taken from reference TRBV30 and TRBJ2-7, is SQTIHQWPATLVQPVGSPLSLECTVEGTSNPNLYWYRQAAGRGLQLLFYSVGIGQISSEVPQNLSASRPQDRQFILSSKKLLLSDSGFYLCAWTPLQGQMYYEQYFGPGTRLTVT.

Concerning this clone itself: Other nucleotide sequences from this sample produce the same CDR3. This chain uses TRBV11-2 with TRBJ2-7; 7 bases line up with TRBD2. Germline-derived CDR1 and CDR2 are SGHAT and FQNNGV. The CDR3 spans 13 residues. Trimming removed 1 base from V and 3 bases from J; junction bases left unmatched: 0. In DNA, the CDR3 is TGTGCCAGCAGCTTAGGCGGGGGCTACGAGCAGTACTTC. This codes for CASSLGGGYEQYF.

This clone was observed a single time. This chain uses TRBV27 with TRBJ2-7, with 8 nucleotides matching TRBD2. The ends lost 2 bases at V and 9 bases at J; junction bases unmatched: 0. The CDR3 spans 11 residues. Germline CDR1 MNHEY, CDR2 SMNVEV (reference sequence). CDR3 residues: CASSLRGGQYF. The CDR3, as DNA: TGTGCCAGCAGTTTACGGGGGGGGCAGTACTTC.

The gene calls are TRBV7-2 and TRBJ1-2, with 7 bases matching TRBD1. The CDR3 runs 13 residues. J was trimmed by 7 bases and V by 5 bases; bases with no gene match: 7. CDR1 is SGHTA and CDR2 is FQGNSA in the germline V gene. The CDR3 DNA reads TGTGCCAGCAGCACAGGGGACAAGGTTGGCTACACCTTC. Protein sequence: CASSTGDKVGYTF.

This clone was observed once. The chain combines TRBV3-1 (or the pseudogene TRBV3-2) with TRBJ2-7; no clear D gene. V was cut by 1 base and J by 2 bases, with 6 bases left in between. This CDR3 has 13 amino acids. Germline assignment: CDR1 LGHDT and CDR2 YNNKEL (reference sequence). The CDR3 sequence is CASSQATAYEQYF. CDR3 DNA sequence: TGTGCCAGCAGCCAAGCAACGGCCTACGAGCAGTACTTC.

A single count supports this clone. The chain employs TRBV6-5 and TRBJ1-2; 8 bases fit TRBD1. Germline CDR1 MNHEY, CDR2 SVGAGI. This CDR3 spans 16 amino acids. The ends lost 4 bases at V and 4 bases at J; junction bases unmatched: 11. As DNA, the CDR3 is TGTGCCAGCAGTTCTAACCGACAGGGGAAAAGCTATGGCTACACCTTC. Its translation is CASSSNRQGKSYGYTF.

This clone was observed a single time. The chain employs TRBV6-5 and TRBJ2-5, with 9 bases matching TRBD2. Germline V gives CDR1 MNHEY, CDR2 SVGAGI. V trimming: 6 bases; J trimming: 3 bases; junction bases outside the gene matches: 8. This CDR3 contains 15 residues. CDR3 bases: TGTGCCAGCAGCCCCGCTTGGACTAGCGAAGAGACCCAGTACTTC. Translation: CASSPAWTSEETQYF.